These T cell receptor beta chains were read from a single sample in a study of cytomegalovirus exposure and HLA in healthy donors. Sequenced by immunoSEQ multiplex PCR; TCRdb stores in-frame clones only, minus some. The sample lists 200,000 to 250,000 clones; 65% to 80% were seen once. The sample was PBMCs. The receptors originated from a man aged 40-49 years in good health and CMV-seronegative. Each CDR3 is given with its conserved first and last residue. The D gene is left open where the match is weak. Clone size is not always given. Where it is, it says once, few, many or a class for expanded clones.

V: TRBV7-2
size: once
J: TRBJ2-1
D: TRBD2
CDR3: CASSSTSGGTNEQFF
DNA: TGTGCCAGCAGCTCGACTAGCGGGGGGACCAATGAGCAGTTCTTC

V: TRBV7-9
size: .
J: TRBJ1-4
D: .
CDR3: CASSSLSATNEKLFF
DNA: TGTGCCAGCAGCTCTCTAAGTGCAACTAATGAAAAACTGTTTTTT

V: TRBV9
size: .
J: TRBJ2-6
D: .
CDR3: CASSGLSSAGANVLTF
DNA: TGTGCCAGCAGCGGCTTAAGTTCAGCTGGGGCCAACGTCCTGACTTTC

V: TRBV28
size: .
J: TRBJ1-5
D: TRBD1
CDR3: CASSQGDQPQHF
DNA: TGTGCCAGCAGTCAGGGGGACCAGCCCCAGCATTTT

V: TRBV10-3
size: .
J: TRBJ1-1
D: .
CDR3: CAIRRRQDRNTEAFF
DNA: TGTGCCATCAGAAGAAGACAGGATCGGAACACTGAAGCTTTCTTT

V: TRBV14
size: .
J: TRBJ2-3
D: TRBD1
CDR3: CASSQDRGLGQGVPDTQYF
DNA: TGTGCCAGCAGCCAAGATCGCGGGCTGGGACAGGGTGTTCCAGATACGCAGTATTTT

V: TRBV28
size: few
J: TRBJ2-7
D: .
CDR3: CASSSAPTYEQYF
DNA: TGTGCCAGCAGTTCCGCGCCTACCTACGAGCAGTACTTC

V: TRBV6-6
size: .
J: TRBJ1-1
D: .
CDR3: CASSRQSNTEAFF
DNA: TGTGCCAGCAGCAGACAATCGAACACTGAAGCTTTCTTT

V: TRBV5-4
size: .
J: TRBJ1-4
D: .
CDR3: CASSFREEKLFF
DNA: TGTGCCAGCAGCTTCCGGGAGGAAAAACTGTTTTTT

V: TRBV19
size: .
J: TRBJ2-3
D: .
CDR3: CASTAGVTSTDTQYF
DNA: TGTGCCAGTACCGCAGGGGTTACTAGCACAGATACGCAGTATTTT

V: TRBV6-1
size: .
J: TRBJ2-1
D: TRBD2
CDR3: CASRTSGGDEQFF
DNA: TGTGCCAGCAGGACTAGCGGGGGGGATGAGCAGTTCTTC

V: TRBV13
size: .
J: TRBJ1-1
D: .
CDR3: CASSLGQNSEAFF
DNA: TGTGCCAGCAGCTTAGGCCAAAACAGCGAAGCTTTCTTT

V: TRBV9
size: .
J: TRBJ2-5
D: TRBD2
CDR3: CATQRENLETQYF
DNA: TGTGCCACCCAGCGGGAAAATCTAGAGACCCAGTACTTC

V: TRBV5-1
size: .
J: TRBJ1-2
D: .
CDR3: CASSLGRGFSDGYTF
DNA: TGCGCCAGCAGCTTGGGTCGAGGGTTCAGCGACGGCTACACCTTC

V: TRBV5-4
size: once
J: TRBJ2-7
D: .
CDR3: CASSLDSAYEQYF
DNA: TGTGCCAGCAGTCTTGACTCTGCCTACGAGCAGTACTTC

V: TRBV10-2
size: .
J: TRBJ1-2
D: .
CDR3: CASSEAGYYGYTF
DNA: TGCGCCAGCAGTGAGGCGGGATACTATGGCTACACCTTC

V: TRBV28
size: .
J: TRBJ2-2
D: TRBD2
CDR3: CASSPTGLGLADFTGELFF
DNA: TGTGCCAGCAGCCCTACAGGGCTAGGACTAGCGGATTTCACCGGGGAGCTGTTTTTT

V: TRBV5-1
size: .
J: TRBJ1-1
D: .
CDR3: CASSPGGEKQEAFF
DNA: TGCGCCAGCAGCCCGGGGGGGGAAAAACAGGAAGCTTTCTTT

V: TRBV7-8
size: .
J: TRBJ1-1
D: .
CDR3: CASSLAQNLEAFF
DNA: TGTGCCAGCAGCTTAGCACAGAACCTTGAAGCTTTCTTT

V: TRBV10-1
size: .
J: TRBJ2-1
D: TRBD2
CDR3: CASSETGLAGDEQFF
DNA: TGCGCCAGCAGTGAGACTGGACTAGCGGGAGATGAGCAGTTCTTC

V: TRBV5-4
size: .
J: TRBJ2-7
D: TRBD2
CDR3: CASSLGAGRADEQYF
DNA: TGTGCCAGCAGCTTGGGTGCCGGGAGGGCCGACGAGCAGTACTTC

V: TRBV2
size: .
J: TRBJ2-3
D: TRBD1
CDR3: CASRTGGTDTQYF
DNA: TGTGCCAGCAGGACAGGGGGCACAGATACGCAGTATTTT

V: TRBV27
size: .
J: TRBJ1-2
D: .
CDR3: CASRPTDYYGYTF
DNA: TGTGCCAGCAGACCGACAGACTACTATGGCTACACCTTC

V: TRBV27
size: .
J: TRBJ2-7
D: .
CDR3: CASSTQENYEQYF
DNA: TGTGCCAGCAGCACACAGGAGAACTACGAGCAGTACTTC

V: TRBV5-4
size: few
J: TRBJ1-1
D: .
CDR3: CASSPDRRDRESFF
DNA: TGTGCCAGCAGCCCCGACAGACGGGACCGGGAGAGTTTCTTT

V: TRBV14
size: .
J: TRBJ1-2
D: .
CDR3: CASGTVSGYTF
DNA: TGTGCCAGCGGTACGGTGTCTGGCTACACCTTC

V: TRBV6-4
size: .
J: TRBJ2-5
D: TRBD2
CDR3: CASSAPIAGPGETQYF
DNA: TGTGCCAGCAGTGCGCCCATAGCGGGGCCGGGAGAGACCCAGTACTTC

V: TRBV6-5
size: .
J: TRBJ2-2
D: TRBD2
CDR3: CASSYGDGGGTGELFF
DNA: TGTGCCAGCAGTTACGGGGATGGGGGGGGGACCGGGGAGCTGTTTTTT

V: TRBV15
size: .
J: TRBJ2-5
D: .
CDR3: CATSRVGGIETQYF
DNA: TGTGCCACCAGCAGAGTCGGTGGTATTGAGACCCAGTACTTC

V: TRBV4-3
size: .
J: TRBJ1-2
D: TRBD1
CDR3: CASTLDRTGRTNYGYTF
DNA: TGCGCCAGCACCCTTGACCGGACAGGGAGGACAAACTATGGCTACACCTTC

V: TRBV7-9
size: few
J: TRBJ2-1
D: TRBD1
CDR3: CATNTGAVYNEQFF
DNA: TGTGCCACCAACACAGGGGCGGTCTACAATGAGCAGTTCTTC

V: TRBV29-1
size: .
J: TRBJ2-6
D: TRBD1
CDR3: CSVGGTGGANVLTF
DNA: TGCAGCGTTGGAGGGACAGGTGGGGCCAACGTCCTGACTTTC

V: TRBV15
size: .
J: TRBJ1-2
D: TRBD1
CDR3: CATSQGRGPWGYTF
DNA: TGTGCCACCAGCCAAGGCAGGGGGCCTTGGGGCTACACCTTC

V: TRBV6-5
size: .
J: TRBJ1-2
D: TRBD1
CDR3: CASEGQGDGYTF
DNA: TGTGCCAGCGAAGGACAGGGTGATGGCTACACCTTC

V: TRBV29-1
size: .
J: TRBJ1-1
D: .
CDR3: CSVEDLAVEAFF
DNA: TGCAGCGTTGAAGATCTGGCAGTCGAAGCTTTCTTT

V: TRBV7-2
size: .
J: TRBJ1-5
D: TRBD1
CDR3: CASSFAGGSNQPQHF
DNA: TGTGCCAGCAGCTTTGCAGGGGGCAGCAATCAGCCCCAGCATTTT

V: TRBV7-9
size: .
J: TRBJ2-1
D: TRBD2
CDR3: CSSSLDRGTSGRNEQFF
DNA: TGTTCCAGCAGCTTAGACAGAGGGACTAGCGGGAGAAATGAGCAGTTCTTC

V: TRBV6-5
size: .
J: TRBJ1-1
D: .
CDR3: CASSYSNSGTEAFF
DNA: TGTGCCAGCAGTTACTCGAATTCAGGCACTGAAGCTTTCTTT

V: TRBV5-6
size: .
J: TRBJ2-1
D: .
CDR3: CASSLATGGLWNEQFF
DNA: TGTGCCAGCAGCTTGGCTACTGGGGGCCTCTGGAATGAGCAGTTCTTC

V: TRBV7-9
size: .
J: TRBJ2-7
D: TRBD2
CDR3: CASSEISGTGEQYF
DNA: TGTGCCAGCAGCGAAATTAGCGGGACCGGCGAGCAGTACTTC